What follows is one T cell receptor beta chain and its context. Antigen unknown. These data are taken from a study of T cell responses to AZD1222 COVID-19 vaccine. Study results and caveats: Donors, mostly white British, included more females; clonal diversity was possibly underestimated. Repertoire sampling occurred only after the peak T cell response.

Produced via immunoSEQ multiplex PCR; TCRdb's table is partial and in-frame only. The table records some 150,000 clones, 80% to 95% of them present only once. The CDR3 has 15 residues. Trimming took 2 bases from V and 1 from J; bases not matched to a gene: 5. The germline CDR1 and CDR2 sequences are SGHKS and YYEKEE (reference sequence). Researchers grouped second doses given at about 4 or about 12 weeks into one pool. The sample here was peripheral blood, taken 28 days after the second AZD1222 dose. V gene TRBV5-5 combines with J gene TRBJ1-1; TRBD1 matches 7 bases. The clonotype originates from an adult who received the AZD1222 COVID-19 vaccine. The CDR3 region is CASSFEGARNTEAFF. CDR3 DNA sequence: TGTGCCAGCAGCTTTGAGGGGGCTAGGAACACTGAAGCTTTCTTT.